This T cell receptor (beta chain) was documented in a study of blood T cell repertoires in COVID-19. Study-wide context: Some COVID-19 samples were acute and others convalescent; all came from the United States, Italy and Spain. Sample material is recorded as cDNA or gDNA derived from T cells, B-cell-depleted T cells, or PBMCs.

Under the authors' procedure: Amplified reference gene primers provided the basis for estimating nucleated cell counts. This table comes from immunoSEQ multiplex PCR, and its TCRdb copy is limited to in-frame clones, with some not included. V and J calls plus clone size are reproduced from that table; the DNA served to infer D and trimming. The sample yields a few hundred thousand clones, more than 75% seen once. Germline loops: CDR1 MDHEN, CDR2 SYDVKM. The V end lost 2 bases, the J end lost 10 bases, and 14 bases lay between the germline ends. This CDR3 contains 13 residues. Sequenced sample: PBMCs or T cells enriched from blood (not recorded which). The chain is built from TRBV28 and TRBJ1-1; possible D gene TRBD1, 6 bases. The clonotype originates from a woman aged 18-30 years who had recovered from COVID-19. The CDR3 sequence is CASSLRGYGRAFF. The CDR3, as DNA: TGTGCCAGCAGTTTAAGGGGGTATGGGCGAGCTTTCTTT.